This TCR beta chain was obtained from a study of cytomegalovirus exposure and HLA in healthy donors. 13 Jbeta primers and 60 Vbeta primers were used for the PCR. In the authors' workflow: In a later analysis, the count reached 80 million or so unique TCR beta chains, with around 10 million shared. Assay used: immunoSEQ multiplex PCR; TCRdb lists only in-frame clones, some missing. The V and J calls and clone size are taken from that table; D and trimming were inferred from the DNA. The sample contains about 190,000 clones, around 87% of which appear only once. V lost 3 bases and J lost 9; bases outside the gene matches: 6. CDR1 and CDR2 from the germline V gene are SNHLY and FYNNEI. CDR3 size: 13 residues.

V gene TRBV2 combines with J gene TRBJ2-5; TRBD1 matches 8 bases. This clonotype originated in a man younger than 40 in good health and CMV-seronegative. What was sequenced was PBMCs. This CDR3 is CASSDPGGRAQYF. The CDR3 DNA is TGTGCCAGCAGTGACCCAGGGGGCAGGGCCCAGTACTTC.